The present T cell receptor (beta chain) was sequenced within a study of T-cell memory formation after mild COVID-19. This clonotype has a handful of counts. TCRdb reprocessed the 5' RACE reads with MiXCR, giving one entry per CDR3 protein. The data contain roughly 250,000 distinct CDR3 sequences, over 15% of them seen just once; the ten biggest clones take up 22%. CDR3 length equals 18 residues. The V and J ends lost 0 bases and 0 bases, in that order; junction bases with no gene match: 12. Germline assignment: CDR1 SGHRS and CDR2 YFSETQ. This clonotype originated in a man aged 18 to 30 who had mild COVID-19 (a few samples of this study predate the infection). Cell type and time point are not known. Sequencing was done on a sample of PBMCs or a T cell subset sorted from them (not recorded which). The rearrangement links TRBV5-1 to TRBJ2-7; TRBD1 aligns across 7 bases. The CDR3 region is CASSLALDRQGSSYEQYF. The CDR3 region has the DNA TGCGCCAGCAGCTTGGCCCTGGACCGACAGGGTAGCTCCTACGAGCAGTACTTC. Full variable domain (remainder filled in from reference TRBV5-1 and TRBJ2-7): KAGVTQTPRYLIKTRGQQVTLSCSPISGHRSVSWYQQTPGQGLQFLFEYFSETQRNKGNFPGRFSGRQFSNSRSEMNVSTLELGDSALYLCASSLALDRQGSSYEQYFGPGTRLTVT.